This is a list of T cell receptor beta chains from one sample in a study of cytomegalovirus exposure and HLA in healthy donors. Repertoires were generated with immunoSEQ multiplex PCR, while TCRdb's copy carries only in-frame clones and drops some. Seen here are some 46,000 clones, approximately 90% observed once, and the top ten hold 5.6%. Sequenced input: PBMCs. These receptors originate from a man younger than 35 in good health and CMV-seronegative. The CDR3 runs from the conserved cysteine through the conserved F or W. The D gene is left open where the match is weak. Clone sizes are given selectively: once, few, many, or a class where the clone is expanded.

>-|TRBJ1-5|TRBD1|TRBV18|14
CASSPDREDQPQHF
TGTGCCAGCTCACCGGACAGGGAGGATCAGCCCCAGCATTTT
>-|TRBJ2-1|-|TRBV7-2|15
CASSLAYSSYNEQFF
TGTGCCAGCAGCTTAGCGTATAGCTCCTACAATGAGCAGTTCTTC
>-|TRBJ2-1|TRBD2|TRBV19|15
CASSPGGALYNEQFF
TGTGCCAGTAGTCCGGGGGGGGCCCTCTACAATGAGCAGTTCTTC
>-|TRBJ2-7|-|TRBV25-1|12
CASSEQGGEQYF
TGTGCCAGCAGTGAGCAAGGAGGCGAGCAGTACTTC
>-|TRBJ2-2|-|TRBV7-2|16
CASSLAGGTNTGELFF
TGTGCCAGCAGCTTAGCGGGAGGAACGAACACCGGGGAGCTGTTTTTT
>-|TRBJ1-2|TRBD1|TRBV19|13
CASTPGQRSGYTF
TGTGCCAGTACACCGGGACAGAGGTCCGGCTACACCTTC
>few|TRBJ2-2|TRBD2|TRBV18|16
CASSPPSGSNTGELFF
TGTGCCAGCTCACCTCCTAGCGGGAGTAATACCGGGGAGCTGTTTTTT
>-|TRBJ2-3|-|TRBV27|13
CASTRDTTDTQYF
TGTGCCAGCACTCGGGACACCACAGATACGCAGTATTTT
>-|TRBJ2-7|-|TRBV5-5|13
CASSFQGKYEQYF
TGTGCCAGCAGCTTTCAGGGAAAATACGAGCAGTACTTC
>few|TRBJ2-5|-|TRBV5-1|11
CASSFGETQYF
TGCGCCAGCAGCTTCGGGGAGACCCAGTACTTC
>once|TRBJ1-2|-|TRBV7-2|13
CASSLAGSGGYTF
TGTGCCAGCAGCTTAGCAGGGAGTGGTGGCTACACCTTC
>-|TRBJ1-5|-|TRBV5-4|15
CAWRKAPGDNQPQHF
TGTGCCTGGCGCAAGGCCCCAGGGGACAATCAGCCCCAGCATTTT
>-|TRBJ1-4|-|TRBV29-1|14
CSVGSSPTNEKLFF
TGCAGCGTTGGTAGCAGCCCAACTAATGAAAAACTGTTTTTT
>-|TRBJ2-5|-|TRBV27|15
CASSLYGTGEEAQYF
TGTGCCAGCAGTTTATACGGGACTGGGGAAGAGGCCCAGTACTTC
>-|TRBJ2-3|TRBD2|TRBV4-1|16
CASRLGGTGGTDTQYF
TGCGCCAGCAGATTGGGGGGGACCGGCGGCACAGATACGCAGTATTTT
>-|TRBJ2-2|TRBD2|TRBV6-4|13
CASRVTSAGELFF
TGTGCCAGCAGGGTTACTAGCGCCGGGGAGCTGTTTTTT
>-|TRBJ2-1|-|TRBV19|8
CASNEQFF
TGTGCGAGCAATGAGCAGTTCTTC
>-|TRBJ1-2|-|TRBV4-1|14
CASSQERGNYGYTF
TGCGCCAGCAGCCAAGAGCGAGGGAACTATGGCTACACCTTC
>-|TRBJ1-2|-|TRBV19|15
CASSIGLISNYGYTF
TGTGCCAGTAGTATAGGACTGATATCCAACTATGGCTACACCTTC
>-|TRBJ2-7|-|TRBV5-6|15
CASSTEGIWSYEQYF
TGTGCCAGCAGCACGGAGGGGATATGGTCCTACGAGCAGTACTTC
>-|TRBJ1-5|TRBD1|TRBV18|16
CASSRDRGYSNQPQHF
TGTGCCAGCTCAAGGGACAGGGGGTATAGCAATCAGCCCCAGCATTTT
>-|TRBJ2-1|-|TRBV21-1|16
CASSKGDRLSYNEQFF
TGTGCCAGCAGCAAAGGCGACAGACTCTCCTACAATGAGCAGTTCTTC
>-|TRBJ2-3|-|TRBV7-3|17
CASSPTGRVWGTDTQYF
TGTGCCAGCAGCCCAACGGGCAGGGTGTGGGGCACAGATACGCAGTATTTT
>-|TRBJ2-3|-|TRBV7-2|17
CASSAQGRTKDTDTQYF
TGTGCCAGCAGCGCCCAAGGCCGGACTAAAGACACAGATACGCAGTATTTT
>-|TRBJ1-1|-|TRBV28|11
CASSLRTEAFF
TGTGCCAGCAGTTTACGCACTGAAGCTTTCTTT
>-|TRBJ1-6|-|TRBV6-4|15
CASSEVGGGNSPLHF
TGTGCCAGCAGTGAAGTTGGGGGGGGTAATTCACCCCTCCACTTT
>few|TRBJ2-7|TRBD1|TRBV2|15
CASREGTGRIGEQYF
TGTGCCAGCAGGGAAGGGACAGGGCGGATTGGCGAGCAGTACTTC
>-|TRBJ1-2|-|TRBV19|14
CASRRADSGYGYTF
TGTGCCAGTAGGAGGGCGGACAGCGGCTATGGCTACACCTTC
>-|TRBJ1-5|-|TRBV10-3|14
CAIRPAGDDQPQHF
TGTGCCATCAGGCCGGCAGGGGACGATCAGCCCCAGCATTTT
>-|TRBJ2-7|TRBD1|TRBV6-5|13
CASEGQGIYEQYF
TGTGCCAGCGAGGGACAGGGAATCTACGAGCAGTACTTC
>-|TRBJ2-7|TRBD2|TRBV19|14
CASSIIGRPYEQYF
TGTGCCAGTAGTATAATCGGGAGGCCCTACGAGCAGTACTTC
>-|TRBJ2-5|-|TRBV18|14
CASSPGGRQETQYF
TGTGCCAGCTCACCGGGGGGGCGGCAAGAGACCCAGTACTTC
>-|TRBJ1-2|TRBD1|TRBV4-1|16
CASSQEGQRANYGYTF
TGCGCCAGCAGCCAAGAGGGACAGAGAGCTAACTATGGCTACACCTTC
>-|TRBJ1-5|-|TRBV14|16
CASSEARVHSNQPQHF
TGTGCCAGCAGCGAAGCGAGAGTCCATAGCAATCAGCCCCAGCATTTT
>-|TRBJ2-5|TRBD1|TRBV28|15
CASRGDGTAGETQYF
TGTGCCAGCAGGGGGGATGGGACAGCTGGAGAGACCCAGTACTTC
>-|TRBJ2-6|-|TRBV6-4|17
CASSGPEGASGANVLTF
TGTGCCAGCAGTGGTCCGGAGGGGGCGTCTGGGGCCAACGTCCTGACTTTC
>-|TRBJ1-5|-|TRBV7-9|13
CASSLDSDQPQHF
TGTGCCAGCAGCTTAGACAGTGATCAGCCCCAGCATTTT
>-|TRBJ2-1|-|TRBV7-3|14
CASSEGGLVNEQFF
TGTGCCAGCAGCGAAGGCGGATTAGTCAATGAGCAGTTCTTC
>-|TRBJ1-2|-|TRBV5-1|14
CASSAGQPNYGYTF
TGCGCCAGCAGCGCGGGCCAGCCAAACTATGGCTACACCTTC
>-|TRBJ2-1|TRBD1|TRBV5-1|15
CASSEGTGNTNEQFF
TGCGCCAGCAGCGAAGGGACAGGGAACACCAATGAGCAGTTCTTC
>-|TRBJ2-7|TRBD1|TRBV5-1|15
CASSLEGQGVREQYF
TGCGCCAGCAGCTTGGAGGGACAGGGGGTTCGCGAGCAGTACTTC
>-|TRBJ1-2|-|TRBV7-6|17
CASSLSPPGQLNYGYTF
TGTGCCAGCAGCTTAAGCCCCCCCGGACAGCTTAACTATGGCTACACCTTC
>-|TRBJ1-2|-|TRBV4-3|16
CASSQDIGVSGYGYTF
TGCGCCAGCAGCCAAGATATCGGGGTGAGTGGGTATGGCTACACCTTC
>-|TRBJ2-7|-|TRBV2|15
CASSEMVSLLGEQYF
TGTGCCAGCAGTGAAATGGTTAGCTTATTAGGCGAGCAGTACTTC